This T cell receptor beta chain was sequenced in a study of CD8 T cells in Susac syndrome. This clonotype was observed a handful of times. Random hexamers served to reverse transcribe about 0.45 to 1 ug RNA. Amplification of TCR beta CDR3 used immunoSEQ multiplex PCR across 54 Vbeta and 13 Jbeta. TCRdb used MiXCR to reprocess the immunoSEQ multiplex PCR reads, holding one entry per CDR3 protein. The table lists around 270,000 distinct CDR3 sequences, over 75% of them singletons. The TCR was taken from a human donor with multiple sclerosis. The sample taken for sequencing was CD8+ T cells from PBMCs.

The CDR3 protein is CASSQATGSTEAFF. CDR3 sequence (DNA): TGCGCCAGCAGCCAAGCCACAGGGAGCACTGAAGCTTTCTTT. The chain is built from TRBV4-1 and TRBJ1-1, with D tentatively TRBD1 (6 bases). Trimming took off 1 base at V and 4 bases at J, with 10 bases between the two ends. The germline V gene has CDR1 MGHRA and CDR2 YSYEKL. The CDR3 sequence is 14 residues long.